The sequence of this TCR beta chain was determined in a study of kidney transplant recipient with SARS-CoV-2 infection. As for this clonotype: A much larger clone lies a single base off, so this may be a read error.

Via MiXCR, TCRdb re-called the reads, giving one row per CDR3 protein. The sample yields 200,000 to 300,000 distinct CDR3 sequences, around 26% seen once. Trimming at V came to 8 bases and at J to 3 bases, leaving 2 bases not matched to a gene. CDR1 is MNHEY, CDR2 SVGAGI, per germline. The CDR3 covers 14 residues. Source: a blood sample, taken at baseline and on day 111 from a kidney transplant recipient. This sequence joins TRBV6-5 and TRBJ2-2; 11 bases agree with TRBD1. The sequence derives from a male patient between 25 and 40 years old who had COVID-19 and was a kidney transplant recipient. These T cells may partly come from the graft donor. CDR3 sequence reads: CASGQGADTGELFF. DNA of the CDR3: TGTGCCAGCGGACAGGGGGCTGACACCGGGGAGCTGTTTTTT.